This TCR beta chain was retrieved from a study of blood T cell repertoires in COVID-19. In the original analysis: Amplification of reference gene primers was used by the study to estimate nucleated cell counts. Sequencing was performed with immunoSEQ multiplex PCR; in TCRdb, only in-frame clones are kept and a portion is missing. The V and J calls and clone size are taken from that table; D and trimming were inferred from the DNA. This sample yields roughly 70,000 clones, of which 80% to 95% are seen a single time; approximately 0.56% belongs to the top ten. This clonotype originated in a man aged 50 to 60 with COVID-19, enrolled during active disease. The sequencing sample was made of peripheral blood.

This CDR3 is CATSDGGPRGNTIYF. The CDR3 DNA is TGTGCCACCTCAGACGGGGGTCCGCGCGGAAACACCATATATTTT. V gene TRBV10-3 combines with J gene TRBJ1-3, with a tentative D call TRBD1 (5 bases). V was shortened by 10 bases and J by 4 bases, with 20 bases between the two germline ends. Germline V lookup: CDR1 ENHRY, CDR2 SYGVKD. The CDR3 is 15 amino acids.